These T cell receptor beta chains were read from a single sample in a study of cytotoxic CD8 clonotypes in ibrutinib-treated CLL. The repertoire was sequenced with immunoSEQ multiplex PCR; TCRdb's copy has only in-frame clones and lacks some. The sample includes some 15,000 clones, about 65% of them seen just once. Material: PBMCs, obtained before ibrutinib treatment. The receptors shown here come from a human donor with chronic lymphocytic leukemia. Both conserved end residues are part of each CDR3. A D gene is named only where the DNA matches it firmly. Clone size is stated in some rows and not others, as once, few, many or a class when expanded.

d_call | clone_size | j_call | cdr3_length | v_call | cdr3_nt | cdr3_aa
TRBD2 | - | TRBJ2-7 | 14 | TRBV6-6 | TGTGCCAGCAGTTGGACTAGCGGGAGCTACGAGCAGTACTTC | CASSWTSGSYEQYF
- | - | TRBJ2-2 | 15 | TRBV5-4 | TGTGCCAGCAGCTCCCGACAGGCCACCACCGGGGAGCTGTTTTTT | CASSSRQATTGELFF
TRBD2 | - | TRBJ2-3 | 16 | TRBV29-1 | TGCAGCGTTGATGGGACTAGCGGGGGGGCCTCAGATACGCAGTATTTT | CSVDGTSGGASDTQYF
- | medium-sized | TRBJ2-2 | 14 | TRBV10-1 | TGCGCCAGCAGTGAGTTGACTAGGACCGGGGAGCTGTTTTTT | CASSELTRTGELFF
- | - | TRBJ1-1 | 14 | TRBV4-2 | TGTGCCAGCAGCCAAGATAAGGCGAACACTGAAGCTTTCTTT | CASSQDKANTEAFF
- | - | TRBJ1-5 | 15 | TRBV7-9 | TGTGCCAGCAGCCCAGGGGATGGGAGCAATCAGCCCCAGCATTTT | CASSPGDGSNQPQHF
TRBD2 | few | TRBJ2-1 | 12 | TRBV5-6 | TGTGCCAGCAGCTCGGGGGGAGATGAGCAGTTCTTC | CASSSGGDEQFF
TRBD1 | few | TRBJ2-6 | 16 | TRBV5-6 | TGTGCCAGCAGCTCGACAGGGAGATCTGGGGCCAACGTCCTGACTTTC | CASSSTGRSGANVLTF
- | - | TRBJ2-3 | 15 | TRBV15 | TGTGCCACCAGCAGAGATCTCTGGGCTACAGATACGCAGTATTTT | CATSRDLWATDTQYF
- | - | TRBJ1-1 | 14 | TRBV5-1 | TGCGCCAGCAGCTTGGCCGCAAGGGACACTGAAGCTTTCTTT | CASSLAARDTEAFF
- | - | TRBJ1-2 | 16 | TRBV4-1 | TGCGCCAGCAGCCAAGTGGGGACTGCGCTTGAATATGGCTACACCTTC | CASSQVGTALEYGYTF
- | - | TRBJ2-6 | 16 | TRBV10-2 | TGCGCCAGCAGGACGGGCAGGGCATCTGGGGCCAACGTCCTGACTTTC | CASRTGRASGANVLTF
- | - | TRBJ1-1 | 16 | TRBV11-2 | TGTGCCAGCAGCCACCCCCAGGTGACCACTAACACTGAAGCTTTCTTT | CASSHPQVTTNTEAFF
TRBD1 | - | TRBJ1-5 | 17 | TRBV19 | TGTGCCAGTCAATCAGGGACAGGTAATTATGGCAATCAGCCCCAGCATTTT | CASQSGTGNYGNQPQHF
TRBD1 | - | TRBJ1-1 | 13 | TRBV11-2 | TGTGCCAGCAGCCCCACAGGGGGCACTGAAGCTTTCTTT | CASSPTGGTEAFF
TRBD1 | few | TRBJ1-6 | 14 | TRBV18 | TGTGCCAGCTCACGGACAGGGAGTAATTCACCCCTCCACTTT | CASSRTGSNSPLHF
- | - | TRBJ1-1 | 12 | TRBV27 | TGTGCCAGCAGTAAGGGGGAGACTGAAGCTTTCTTT | CASSKGETEAFF
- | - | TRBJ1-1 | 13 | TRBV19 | TGTGCCAGCATTAGACCGATGAACACTGAAGCTTTCTTT | CASIRPMNTEAFF
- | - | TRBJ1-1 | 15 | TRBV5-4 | TGTGCCAGCACCACAGACAGCGCGATGAACACTGAAGCTTTCTTT | CASTTDSAMNTEAFF
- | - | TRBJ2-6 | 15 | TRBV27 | TGTGCCAGCAGTTCTGACGGTTCTGGGGCCAACGTCCTGACTTTC | CASSSDGSGANVLTF
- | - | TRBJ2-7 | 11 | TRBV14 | TGTGCCAGCAGCACAGGCTACGAGCAGTACTTC | CASSTGYEQYF
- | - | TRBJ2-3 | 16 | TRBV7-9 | TGTGCCAGCAGCTTACTGGGCAGGGGATTCTCAGATACGCAGTATTTT | CASSLLGRGFSDTQYF
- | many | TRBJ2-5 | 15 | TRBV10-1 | TGCGCCAGCAGTGGAAATACAGGGCCCCAAGAGACCCAGTACTTC | CASSGNTGPQETQYF
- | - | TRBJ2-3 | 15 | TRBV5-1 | TGCGCCAGCAGCTTGGGACAAGTCCATCAGGATACGCAGTATTTT | CASSLGQVHQDTQYF
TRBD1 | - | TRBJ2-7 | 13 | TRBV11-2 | TGTGCCAGCAGCGGGGACAGGCAGTACGAGCAGTACTTC | CASSGDRQYEQYF
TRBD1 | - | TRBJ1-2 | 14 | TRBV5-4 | TGTGCCAGCAGCCGGACAGGTACTAACTATGGCTACACCTTC | CASSRTGTNYGYTF
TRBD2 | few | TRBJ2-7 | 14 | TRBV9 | TGTGCCAGCAGCGTAGCGGGGGGGCAGAACGAGCAGTACTTC | CASSVAGGQNEQYF
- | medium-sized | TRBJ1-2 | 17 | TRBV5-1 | TGCGCCAGCAGCTTGAGGCCCGGCAGCCTCGATTTCTATGGCTACACCTTC | CASSLRPGSLDFYGYTF
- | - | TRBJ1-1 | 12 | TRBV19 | TGTGCCAGTAGTATAATAGGGACTGAAGCTTTCTTT | CASSIIGTEAFF
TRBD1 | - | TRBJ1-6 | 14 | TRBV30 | TGTGCCTGGAGGAGGGGGACAGGGATCTCACCCCTCCACTTT | CAWRRGTGISPLHF
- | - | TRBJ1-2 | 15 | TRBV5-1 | TGCGCCAGCAGCTTAGGTGAGGCAGCAAAATATGGCTACACCTTC | CASSLGEAAKYGYTF
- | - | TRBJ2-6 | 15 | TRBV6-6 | TGTGCCAGCAGTACTCCAGGGTCTGGGGCCAACGTCCTGACTTTC | CASSTPGSGANVLTF
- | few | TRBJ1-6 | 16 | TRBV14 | TGTGCCAGCAGCCAGGAAGCGGGGATTAATAATTCACCCCTCCACTTT | CASSQEAGINNSPLHF
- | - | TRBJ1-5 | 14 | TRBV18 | TGTGCCAGCTCGACCGGTAATAGCAATCAGCCCCAGCATTTT | CASSTGNSNQPQHF
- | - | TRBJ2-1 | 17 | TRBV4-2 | TGTGCCAGCAGCCAAGCGTCCGAACTAGACGCTCTCAATGAGCAGTTCTTC | CASSQASELDALNEQFF
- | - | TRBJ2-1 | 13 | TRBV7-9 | TGTGCCAGCAGCCTTGGTGCCCCGGGTGAGCAGTTCTTC | CASSLGAPGEQFF
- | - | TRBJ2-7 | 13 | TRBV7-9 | TGTGCCAGCAGCTTAACGCCAGGGTACGAGCAGTACTTC | CASSLTPGYEQYF
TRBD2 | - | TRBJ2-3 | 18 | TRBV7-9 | TGTGCCAGCAGCCTCCCTCCGGGACTAGCGGGGGGCACAGATACGCAGTATTTT | CASSLPPGLAGGTDTQYF
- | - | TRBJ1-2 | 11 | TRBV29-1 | TGCAGCGTTGGGGGTAACTATGGCTACACCTTC | CSVGGNYGYTF
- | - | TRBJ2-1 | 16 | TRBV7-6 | TGTGCCAGCAGCTTAGACCCCCCGAGCTCCTACAATGAGCAGTTCTTC | CASSLDPPSSYNEQFF
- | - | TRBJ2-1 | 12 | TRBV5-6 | TGTGCCAGCAGCTTGGATCTGCGTGAGCAGTTCTTC | CASSLDLREQFF
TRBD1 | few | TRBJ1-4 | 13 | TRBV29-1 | TGCAGCGGCCGCGGACAGGCAGCCGAAAAACTGTTTTTT | CSGRGQAAEKLFF
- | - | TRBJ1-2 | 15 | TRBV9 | TGTGCCAGCAGCGTAGGCCCGGGGGCGGGCTATGGCTACACCTTC | CASSVGPGAGYGYTF
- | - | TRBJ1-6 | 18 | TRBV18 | TGTGCCAGCTCACCAAGGGACCATAGTACCGCCTATAATTCACCCCTCCACTTT | CASSPRDHSTAYNSPLHF
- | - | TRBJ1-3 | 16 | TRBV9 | TGTGCCAGCAGCCTCGACCTATACACGGGCGGAAACACCATATATTTT | CASSLDLYTGGNTIYF
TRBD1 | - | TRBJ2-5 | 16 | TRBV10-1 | TGCGCCAGCAGTGAGTCGAGGGCAGGGGGCATAGAGACCCAGTACTTC | CASSESRAGGIETQYF
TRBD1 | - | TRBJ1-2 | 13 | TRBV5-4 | TGTGCCAGCAGCTTCCGGGACAGGGGCGTCTACACCTTC | CASSFRDRGVYTF
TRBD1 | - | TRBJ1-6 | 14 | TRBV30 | TGTGCCTGGAGTAGGGGACAGGATAATTCACCCCTCCACTTT | CAWSRGQDNSPLHF
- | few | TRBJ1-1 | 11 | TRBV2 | TGTGCCAGCAGTCGGAACACTGAAGCTTTCTTT | CASSRNTEAFF
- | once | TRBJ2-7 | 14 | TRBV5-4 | TGTGCCAGCAGCCCGAGAGGGCAGTCCTACGAGCAGTACTTC | CASSPRGQSYEQYF
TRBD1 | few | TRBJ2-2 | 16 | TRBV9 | TGTGCCAGCAGTATGGACAGGGGAACGAACACCGGGGAGCTGTTTTTT | CASSMDRGTNTGELFF
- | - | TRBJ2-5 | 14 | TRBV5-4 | TGTGCCAGCAGCTTGCCCACACATAGAGAGACCCAGTACTTC | CASSLPTHRETQYF
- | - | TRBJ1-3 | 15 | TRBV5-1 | TGCGCCAGCAGCCCCCAGGCGATCTCTGGAAACACCATATATTTT | CASSPQAISGNTIYF
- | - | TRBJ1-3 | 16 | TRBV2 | TGTGCCAGCAGTGAACGATTTTCGAGCTCTGGAAACACCATATATTTT | CASSERFSSSGNTIYF
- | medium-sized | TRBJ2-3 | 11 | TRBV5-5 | TGTGCCAGCAGCCCCACAGATACGCAGTATTTT | CASSPTDTQYF
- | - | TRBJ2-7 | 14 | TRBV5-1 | TGCGCCAGCAGCTTGGACACGGGTTCGCTCAGGGAGTACTTC | CASSLDTGSLREYF
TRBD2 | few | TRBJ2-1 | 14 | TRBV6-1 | TGTGCCAGCCTTGCTAGCGGCTCCTACAATGAGCAGTTCTTC | CASLASGSYNEQFF
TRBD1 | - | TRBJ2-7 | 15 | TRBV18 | TGTGCCAGCTCACTCTACATTACAGGGGACTACGAGCAGTACTTC | CASSLYITGDYEQYF